The clone carrying this T cell receptor (beta chain) was found once. This sample stems from a study of control samples from healthy donors and cancer patients. Assay: immunoSEQ multiplex PCR; the TCRdb copy retains only in-frame clones and omits some. The data contain approximately 100,000 clones, more than 85% of them singletons. The length of the CDR3 is 13 residues. From germline, CDR1 is KGHSH and CDR2 LQKENI. V was pared by 2 bases and J by 2 bases, with 6 bases between. Source material: blood. The receptor's source is a man under 40 in good health. The J gene is TRBJ1-2, the V gene TRBV18; D is undetermined. CDR3 coding DNA: TGTGCCAGCTCACCAGGCGTCAACTATGGCTACACCTTC. Its protein is CASSPGVNYGYTF.